Listed below are T cell receptor beta chains from one sample, sequenced in a study of T cell responses to AZD1222 COVID-19 vaccine. The data were produced by immunoSEQ multiplex PCR, yet TCRdb's version contains in-frame clones alone and is incomplete. Here the sample spans some 140,000 clones, roughly 90% being singletons. The sequencing used peripheral blood, collected on day 0 of AZD1222 vaccination. Receptor source: an adult in good health. Both conserved end residues are part of each CDR3. A D gene is named only where the DNA matches it firmly. Only part of the rows carry a size: once, few, many, or a class if the clone is expanded.

v_gene	d_gene	j_gene	abundance	CDR3nt	CDR3aa
TRBV28	TRBD1	TRBJ1-5	NA	TGTGCCAGCAGTCGGACAGGGGGCGCTGGGGGTAGCAATCAGCCCCAGCATTTT	CASSRTGGAGGSNQPQHF
TRBV9	NA	TRBJ1-1	few	TGTGCCAGCAGCGTAGACGGGTTCGCTGAAGCTTTCTTT	CASSVDGFAEAFF
TRBV9	NA	TRBJ2-7	NA	TGTGCCAGCAGCTCGGGACAAAACCGGCAGTACTTC	CASSSGQNRQYF
TRBV12-3/TRBV12-4	TRBD1	TRBJ2-1	NA	TGTGCCAGCAACAGGGGGAATGAGCAGTTCTTC	CASNRGNEQFF
TRBV7-2	NA	TRBJ2-7	once	TGTGCCAGCAGCCCTACTCGGACTACCTACGAGCAGTACTTC	CASSPTRTTYEQYF
TRBV7-8	TRBD1	TRBJ2-2	NA	TGTGCCAGCAGCGCACTAGGGACAGGGGGCGGCGGGGAGCTGTTTTTT	CASSALGTGGGGELFF
TRBV5-1	NA	TRBJ1-2	NA	TGCGCCAGCAGCTCTCTAGGGACACAACGAGGTGGCTACACCTTC	CASSSLGTQRGGYTF
TRBV29-1	NA	TRBJ2-5	NA	TGCAGCGTTGAGGGGCGGGGCCAAGAGACCCAGTACTTC	CSVEGRGQETQYF
TRBV6-2/TRBV6-3	TRBD2	TRBJ2-1	few	TGTGCCAGCAGTCTAGCGGGGGAGTACAATGAGCAGTTCTTC	CASSLAGEYNEQFF
TRBV18	TRBD1	TRBJ1-4	few	TGTGCCAGCTCACCGGCCCAGCCCCGGACAGGGGGAATAGGTGGTGAAAAACTGTTTTTT	CASSPAQPRTGGIGGEKLFF
TRBV4-3	NA	TRBJ1-2	NA	TGCGCCAGCAGCGATACAGGAGATGGGGGCTACACCTTC	CASSDTGDGGYTF
TRBV27	TRBD2	TRBJ2-2	NA	TGTGCCAGCACTCTAGCGGAGAGGACCGGGGAGCTGTTTTTT	CASTLAERTGELFF
TRBV12-3/TRBV12-4	NA	TRBJ2-2	NA	TGTGCCAGCAGTTTAGCATCTGTAGGGGAGCTGTTTTTT	CASSLASVGELFF
TRBV10-1	NA	TRBJ2-7	NA	TGCGCCAGCAGTGAGGGATACCACGAGCAGTACTTC	CASSEGYHEQYF
TRBV2	TRBD1	TRBJ1-6	NA	TGTGCCAGCAGGGTCACAGGGGCTTCGAGCTCCTATAATTCACCCCTCCACTTT	CASRVTGASSSYNSPLHF
TRBV3-1/TRBV3-2	NA	TRBJ2-2	NA	TGTGCCAGCAGCCCAAACAGGGCCGGGGAGCTGTTTTTT	CASSPNRAGELFF
TRBV7-9	NA	TRBJ1-1	once	TGTGCCAGCAGCTTAGCGGGGAGGAACACTGAAGCTTTCTTT	CASSLAGRNTEAFF
TRBV4-2	NA	TRBJ1-4	NA	TGTGCCAGCAGCCCCGATGAAGGTAGGAGTGAAAAACTGTTTTTT	CASSPDEGRSEKLFF
TRBV5-1	TRBD2	TRBJ2-1	NA	TGCGCCAGCAGCGTAGTAGCGGGGGTAGCTGAGCAGTTCTTC	CASSVVAGVAEQFF
TRBV28	NA	TRBJ2-7	NA	TGTGCCAGCAGCCCAGGGGCTTTAAACGAGCAGTACTTC	CASSPGALNEQYF
TRBV5-4	TRBD2	TRBJ2-1	NA	TGTGCCAGTAGCGGGGGAAGCTCCTACAATGAGCAGTTCTTC	CASSGGSSYNEQFF